Listed here are 10 T cell receptor beta chains from one sample, sequenced in a study of blood T cells in healthy people across ages. Together with a sample-barcoded 5' primer, a J-beta primer mix was included in a second PCR lasting about 7 to 11 cycles. MiXCR, applied by TCRdb to the 5' RACE reads, yields one record per CDR3 protein. The table lists 900,000 to 950,000 distinct CDR3 sequences, about 29% of them singletons. Another study also made use of these data, one on T cells of mothers and their children.

The sample was blood. Receptors were obtained from a woman between 40 and 55 years old in good health.

The V gene is TRBV7-2, the J gene TRBJ2-3; 10 nucleotides match TRBD2. Trimming cost V 4 bases and J 14 bases; bases outside gene matches: 15. The CDR3 covers 15 residues. The germline V gene has CDR1 SGHTA and CDR2 FQGNSA. The CDR3 loop reads CASSWNLAGDSLPYF. The CDR3 coding sequence is TGTGCCAGCAGCTGGAATCTAGCGGGGGACTCTCTTCCGTATTTT.

This sequence joins TRBV10-3 and TRBJ2-7, with 9 positions matching TRBD1. Germline-derived CDR1 and CDR2 are ENHRY and SYGVKD. V lost 4 bases and J lost 7; bases outside the gene matches: 14. The CDR3 totals 16 residues. DNA of the CDR3: TGTGCCATCAGTGGGGCGGGACAGGGTTTTTTCAATGAGCAGTACTTC. Its protein product is CAISGAGQGFFNEQYF.

J is TRBJ1-5 and V is TRBV3-1; 7 positions match TRBD1. The CDR3 is made up of 17 amino acids. J lost 10 bases, V lost 4 bases, and 19 bases had no gene match. Germline-derived CDR1 and CDR2 are LGHDT and YNNKEL (reference sequence). DNA for the CDR3: TGTGCCAGCAGCCGAGATGGAACGAGGAAGAGGGGGCAACCCCAGCATTTT. Its protein is CASSRDGTRKRGQPQHF. Full variable domain (missing parts from reference TRBV3-1 and TRBJ1-5): DTAVSQTPKYLVTQMGNDKSIKCEQNLGHDTMYWYKQDSKKFLKIMFSYNNKELIINETVPNRFSPKSPDKAHLNLHINSLELGDSAVYFCASSRDGTRKRGQPQHFGDGTRLSIL.

The chain has TRBV15 and TRBJ1-1; D unclear. CDR3 length: 14 residues. Germline CDR1 is LNHNV and CDR2 is YYDKDF (reference sequence). Trimming stripped 4 bases from V and 4 bases from J, with 13 bases between. The CDR3 sequence is CATSNSGHVTEAFF. The CDR3 nucleotides read TGTGCCACCAGCAACAGCGGGCATGTCACTGAAGCTTTCTTT.

At least ten counts were recorded for this clonotype. The J gene is TRBJ2-1, the V gene TRBV7-3; D is perhaps TRBD2 (6 bases). The CDR3 covers 15 residues. With 3 bases removed from V and 5 bases from J, the gap between germline ends came to 14 bases. Germline V CDR1 and CDR2: SGHTA, FQGTGA. CDR3 loop: CASSLPGRGNNEQFF. CDR3 nucleotide sequence: TGTGCCAGCAGCTTGCCGGGGCGCGGGAACAATGAGCAGTTCTTC.

The chain employs TRBV12-3 or TRBV12-4 and TRBJ1-6, with D tentatively TRBD1 (6 bases). This CDR3 contains 15 residues. V was trimmed by 0 bases and J by 10 bases, leaving 13 bases between them. The DNA for the CDR3 is TGTGCCAGCAGTTTAGCGCGGGGGCCGGGGTCACCCCTCCACTTT. Protein sequence: CASSLARGPGSPLHF.

The chain links TRBV4-3 to TRBJ2-2, with 8 bases fitting TRBD2. After removal of 0 bases from V and 1 base from J, the junction contained 4 bases not matched to a gene. The CDR3 is 17 amino acids. Germline V lookup: CDR1 LGHNA, CDR2 YSLEER. CDR3 sequence: CASSQEVAGQNTGELFF. CDR3 DNA: TGCGCCAGCAGCCAAGAGGTAGCGGGACAGAACACCGGGGAGCTGTTTTTT.

This clonotype has a handful of counts. The chain carries TRBV7-6 and TRBJ2-7; TRBD1 matches at 7 bases. The V and J ends lost 0 bases and 2 bases, in that order; junction bases with no gene match: 10. CDR1 is SGHVS and CDR2 is FNYEAQ in the germline V gene. This CDR3 spans 17 amino acids. CDR3 nucleotides: TGTGCCAGCAGCTTAGCTCCCCGGACAGGTTCTCCCTACGAGCAGTACTTC. Protein product: CASSLAPRTGSPYEQYF. The full variable domain, rest sourced from reference TRBV7-6 and TRBJ2-7, is GAGVSQSPRYKVTKRGQDVALRCDPISGHVSLYWYRQALGQGPEFLTYFNYEAQQDKSGLPNDRFSAERPEGSISTLTIQRTEQRDSAMYRCASSLAPRTGSPYEQYFGPGTRLTVT.

A word on this clonotype: One end of the junction does not line up with germline, which may come from a read error. The chain links TRBV20-1 to TRBJ2-6; 8 positions agree with TRBD1. Germline CDR1 reads DFQATT; CDR2 reads SNEGSKA (reference sequence). The CDR3 runs to 17 residues. As DNA, the CDR3 is TGCAGTGCTAGAGGCCTGGACAGGGCGGGCGGGGCCAACGTCCGGACTTTC. Protein product: CSARGLDRAGGANVRTF.

Worth noting for this clonotype: A much more abundant neighbour one base away suggests this may be a read error. The V gene is TRBV28, the J gene TRBJ2-4; 10 bases map to TRBD1. CDR1 is MDHEN, CDR2 SYDVKM, per germline. The CDR3 covers 14 residues. With V trimmed by 5 bases and J by 8 bases, 6 bases remained unmatched. The CDR3 coding sequence is TGTGCCAGCAGTACGACAGGGGGCCGGGACATTCAGTACTTC. This sequence encodes CASSTTGGRDIQYF. The variable domain in full, with the rest retrieved from reference TRBV28 and TRBJ2-4, is DVKVTQSSRYLVKRTGEKVFLECVQDMDHENMFWYRQDPGLGLRLIYFSYDVKMKEKGDIPEGYSVSREKKERFSLILESASTNQTSMYLCASSTTGGRDIQYFGAGTRLSVL.